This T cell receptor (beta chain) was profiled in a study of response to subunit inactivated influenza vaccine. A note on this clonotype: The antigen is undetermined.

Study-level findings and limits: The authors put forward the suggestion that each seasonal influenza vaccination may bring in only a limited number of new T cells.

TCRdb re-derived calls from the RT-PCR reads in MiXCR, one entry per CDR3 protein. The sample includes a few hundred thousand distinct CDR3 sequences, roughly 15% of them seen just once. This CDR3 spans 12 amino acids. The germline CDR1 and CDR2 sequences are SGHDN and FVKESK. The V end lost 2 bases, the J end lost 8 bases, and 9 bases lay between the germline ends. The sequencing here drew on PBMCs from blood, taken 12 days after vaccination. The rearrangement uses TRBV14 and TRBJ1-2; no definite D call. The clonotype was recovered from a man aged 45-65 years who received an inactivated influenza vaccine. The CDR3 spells CASSQTTVGYTF. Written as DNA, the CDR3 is TGTGCCAGCAGCCAAACGACGGTGGGCTACACCTTC.